The 5 T cell receptor beta chains presented below share a single source sample, sequenced in a study of vaccination and CD4 T cells after COVID-19. Their specific antigens are unknown. Described treatment: roughly nine-day PBMC culture with coronavirus spike peptide pools or control peptides (ViraFEST assay). The Oncomine TCR Beta short-read assay was applied to DNA of cultured CD4+ T cells. Using its own MiXCR run on the PCR reads, TCRdb lists one record per CDR3 protein. The sample carries about 14,000 distinct CDR3 sequences, roughly 50% recorded once. Input material: CD4+ T cells from blood, cultured in vitro. The receptor set was obtained from a human donor who had recovered from COVID-19.

The J gene is TRBJ2-1, the V gene TRBV11-3; 10 nucleotides match TRBD2. Germline V lookup: CDR1 SGHNT, CDR2 YENEEA. The CDR3 spans 20 residues. V lost 3 bases and J lost 0; bases outside the gene matches: 14. This CDR3 is CASSLIKLAGVGSSYNEQFF. The CDR3 nucleotides are TGTGCCAGCAGCTTGATTAAGCTAGCGGGAGTGGGGAGCTCCTACAATGAGCAGTTCTTC.

A remark on this clonotype: This may stem from a read error, because a much larger clone lies one nucleotide away. The chain couples TRBV20-1 to TRBJ2-3, with TRBD1 identical over 7 bases. The closer fit of TRBJ1-5 to the DNA end suggests the J call may be wrong. In germline, CDR1 is DFQATT, CDR2 SNEGSKA (reference sequence). The CDR3 is 14 residues long. Here the CDR3 reads CSARRGTVGDTQHF. As DNA, the CDR3 is TGCAGTGCTAGGAGGGGGACAGTAGGAGATACGCAGCATTTT.

The chain combines TRBV11-2 with TRBJ1-1, with D possibly TRBD1 on 5 matching bases. Germline CDR1 is SGHAT and CDR2 is FQNNGV. Trimming took 7 bases from V and 4 from J, leaving 19 bases between them. There are 15 residues in the CDR3. CDR3 sequence: CASTLGGGTGTEAFF. The CDR3 DNA sequence: TGTGCCAGCACGCTTGGGGGGGGGACCGGCACTGAAGCTTTCTTT.

The chain joins TRBV19 to TRBJ1-5; D perhaps matches TRBD1 (5 bases). The germline V gene encodes CDR1 LNHDA and CDR2 SQIVND (reference sequence). With 0 bases removed from V and 7 bases from J, the gap between germline ends came to 19 bases. The CDR3 runs to 17 residues. In nucleotides, the CDR3 is TGTGCCAGTAGTATAGATCACAGGCAGATAGTCGGGCAGCCCCAGCATTTT. Encoded protein: CASSIDHRQIVGQPQHF.

The rearrangement joins TRBV5-1 to TRBJ2-7; D ambiguous. The CDR3 totals 15 residues. The germline V gene has CDR1 SGHRS and CDR2 YFSETQ. Trimming stripped 4 bases from V and 7 bases from J, with 21 bases between. CDR3 in amino acids: CASSEQGPSGREQYF. DNA of the CDR3: TGCGCCAGCAGCGAGCAAGGCCCCTCGGGTCGGGAGCAGTACTTC.